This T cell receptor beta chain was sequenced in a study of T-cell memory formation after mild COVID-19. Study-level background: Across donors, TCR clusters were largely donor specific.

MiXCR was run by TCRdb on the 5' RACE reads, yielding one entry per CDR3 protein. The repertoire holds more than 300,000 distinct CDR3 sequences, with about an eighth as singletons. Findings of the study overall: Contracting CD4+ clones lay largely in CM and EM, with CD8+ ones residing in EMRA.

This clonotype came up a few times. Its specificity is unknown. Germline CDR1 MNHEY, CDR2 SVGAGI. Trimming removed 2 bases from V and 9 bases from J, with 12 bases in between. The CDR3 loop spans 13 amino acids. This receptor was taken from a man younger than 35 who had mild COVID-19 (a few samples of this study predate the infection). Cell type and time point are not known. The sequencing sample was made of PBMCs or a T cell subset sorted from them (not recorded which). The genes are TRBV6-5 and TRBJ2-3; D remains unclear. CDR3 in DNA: TGTGCCAGCAGTTACGGATCCTTAGGGACGCAGTATTTT. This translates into CASSYGSLGTQYF.